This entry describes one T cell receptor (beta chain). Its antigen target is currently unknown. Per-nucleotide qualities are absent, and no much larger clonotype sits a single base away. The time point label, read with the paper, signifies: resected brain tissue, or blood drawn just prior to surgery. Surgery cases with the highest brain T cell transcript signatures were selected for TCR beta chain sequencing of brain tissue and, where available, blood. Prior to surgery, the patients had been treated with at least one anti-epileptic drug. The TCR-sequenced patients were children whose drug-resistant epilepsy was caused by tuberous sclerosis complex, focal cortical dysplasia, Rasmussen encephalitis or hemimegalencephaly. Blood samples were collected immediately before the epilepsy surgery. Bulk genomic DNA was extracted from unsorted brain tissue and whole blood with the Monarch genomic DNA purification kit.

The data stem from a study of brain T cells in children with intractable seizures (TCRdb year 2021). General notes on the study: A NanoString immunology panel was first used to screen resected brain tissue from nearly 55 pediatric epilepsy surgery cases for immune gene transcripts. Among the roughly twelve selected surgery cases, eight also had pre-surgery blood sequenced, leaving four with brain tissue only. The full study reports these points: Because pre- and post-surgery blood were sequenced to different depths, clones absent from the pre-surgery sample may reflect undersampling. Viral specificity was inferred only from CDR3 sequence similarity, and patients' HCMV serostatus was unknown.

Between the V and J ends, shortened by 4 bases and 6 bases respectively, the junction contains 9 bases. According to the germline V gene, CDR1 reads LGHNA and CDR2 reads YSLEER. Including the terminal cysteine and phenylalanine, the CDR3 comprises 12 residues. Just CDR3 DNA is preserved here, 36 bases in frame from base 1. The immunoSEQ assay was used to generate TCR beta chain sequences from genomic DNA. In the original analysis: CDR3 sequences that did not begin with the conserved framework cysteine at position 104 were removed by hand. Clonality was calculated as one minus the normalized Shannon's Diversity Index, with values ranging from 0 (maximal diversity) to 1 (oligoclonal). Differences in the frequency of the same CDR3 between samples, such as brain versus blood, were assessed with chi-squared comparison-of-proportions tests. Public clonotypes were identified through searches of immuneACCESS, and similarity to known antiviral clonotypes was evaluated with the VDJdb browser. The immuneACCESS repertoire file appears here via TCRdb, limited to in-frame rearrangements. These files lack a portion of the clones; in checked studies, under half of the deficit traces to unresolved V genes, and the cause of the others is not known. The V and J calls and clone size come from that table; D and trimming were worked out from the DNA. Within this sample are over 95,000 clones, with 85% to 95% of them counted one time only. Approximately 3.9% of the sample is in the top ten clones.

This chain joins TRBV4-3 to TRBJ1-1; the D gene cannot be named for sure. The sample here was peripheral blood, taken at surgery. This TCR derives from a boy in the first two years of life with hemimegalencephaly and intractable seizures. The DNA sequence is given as TGCGCCAGCAGCCTCCTAGGAGCTGAAGCTTTCTTT. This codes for CASSLLGAEAFF.